Listed below are T cell receptor beta chains from one sample, sequenced in a study of graft-versus-host responses after intestinal transplantation. Some clones are missing from TCRdb's copy, which holds only in-frame ones; the method was immunoSEQ multiplex PCR. The sample yields approximately 16,000 clones, 75% to 90% seen once. This sample comprised PBMCs, obtained approximately 3.5 months after intestinal transplant. The receptor source for this set is a human patient who received an intestinal transplant, so some T cells may come from the graft donor. The CDR3 runs from the conserved cysteine through the conserved F or W. The order of the fields is clone size, D gene, V gene, J gene, CDR3 DNA, CDR3 protein. A D gene is named only where the DNA matches it firmly. Expanded clones get a size class; other rows say once, few or many, or leave the size out.

abundance: .
d_gene: TRBD1
v_gene: TRBV10-3
j_gene: TRBJ1-1
CDR3nt: TGTGCCATCAGTGAACCCGGGACAGGGGTGAACACTGAAGCTTTCTTT
CDR3aa: CAISEPGTGVNTEAFF

abundance: once
d_gene: .
v_gene: TRBV4-1
j_gene: TRBJ2-7
CDR3nt: TGCGCCAGCAGCCAAGAATTAGAGGGCTACGAGCAGTACTTC
CDR3aa: CASSQELEGYEQYF

abundance: .
d_gene: TRBD1
v_gene: TRBV28
j_gene: TRBJ2-7
CDR3nt: TGTGCCAGCAGCTTACAGGGGGCCCGGACCTACGAGCAGTACTTC
CDR3aa: CASSLQGARTYEQYF

abundance: .
d_gene: .
v_gene: TRBV27
j_gene: TRBJ1-3
CDR3nt: TGTGCCGGCAGTATGGAAGCTCGCGGAAACACCATATATTTT
CDR3aa: CAGSMEARGNTIYF

abundance: few
d_gene: .
v_gene: TRBV28
j_gene: TRBJ1-4
CDR3nt: TGTGCCAGCAGTTTGAAGGGACTCCTTAATGAAAAACTGTTTTTT
CDR3aa: CASSLKGLLNEKLFF

abundance: .
d_gene: .
v_gene: TRBV10-1
j_gene: TRBJ2-3
CDR3nt: TGCGCCAGCAGTGAGTTTACGGGAAGCACAGATACGCAGTATTTT
CDR3aa: CASSEFTGSTDTQYF

abundance: few
d_gene: TRBD1
v_gene: TRBV4-1
j_gene: TRBJ2-3
CDR3nt: TGCGCCAGCAGCCAAGAAGAGACAGGGGCAGATACGCAGTATTTT
CDR3aa: CASSQEETGADTQYF

abundance: .
d_gene: .
v_gene: TRBV13
j_gene: TRBJ2-7
CDR3nt: TGTGCCAGCAGCCGGTTAGTGTTAGACGAGCAGTACTTC
CDR3aa: CASSRLVLDEQYF

abundance: .
d_gene: .
v_gene: TRBV28
j_gene: TRBJ2-7
CDR3nt: TGTGCCAGCAGTACAGGTTACGAGCAGTACTTC
CDR3aa: CASSTGYEQYF

abundance: .
d_gene: .
v_gene: TRBV28
j_gene: TRBJ1-1
CDR3nt: TGTGCCAGCAGTTTTCGAGACAGGTCCACTGAAGCTTTCTTT
CDR3aa: CASSFRDRSTEAFF

abundance: .
d_gene: .
v_gene: TRBV12-2
j_gene: TRBJ2-7
CDR3nt: TGTGCAAGTCTTCCAACCGGGACTAGTAGTTCTAGGCGGGGGGAGCAGTACTTC
CDR3aa: CASLPTGTSSSRRGEQYF

abundance: .
d_gene: TRBD1
v_gene: TRBV11-2
j_gene: TRBJ2-7
CDR3nt: TGTGCCAGCAGCTCGACAGGGGGCAACTACGAGCAGTACTTC
CDR3aa: CASSSTGGNYEQYF

abundance: .
d_gene: .
v_gene: TRBV7-9
j_gene: TRBJ1-3
CDR3nt: TGTGCCAGCAGCTTGTGGCAGCACCCGGACCTCTCTGGAAACACCATATATTTT
CDR3aa: CASSLWQHPDLSGNTIYF

abundance: .
d_gene: .
v_gene: TRBV30
j_gene: TRBJ1-1
CDR3nt: TGTGCCTGGACTTACCTGAACGGAGCTTTCTTT
CDR3aa: CAWTYLNGAFF

abundance: .
d_gene: .
v_gene: TRBV6-6
j_gene: TRBJ2-1
CDR3nt: TGTGCCAGCAGTTACTTAGTAGATCCGTACAATGAGCAGTTCTTC
CDR3aa: CASSYLVDPYNEQFF

abundance: .
d_gene: TRBD1
v_gene: TRBV9
j_gene: TRBJ1-5
CDR3nt: TGTGCCAGCAGCACCAGGGGGACGGACAATCAGCCCCAGCATTTT
CDR3aa: CASSTRGTDNQPQHF

abundance: .
d_gene: TRBD1
v_gene: TRBV6-4
j_gene: TRBJ2-7
CDR3nt: TGTGCCAGCAGTGACTCCGGGACAGGGGGCTACGAGCAGTACTTC
CDR3aa: CASSDSGTGGYEQYF

abundance: few
d_gene: TRBD2
v_gene: TRBV7-8
j_gene: TRBJ2-7
CDR3nt: TGTGCCAGCAGCTTAGGACTAGCGTATGAGCAGTACTTC
CDR3aa: CASSLGLAYEQYF

abundance: .
d_gene: .
v_gene: TRBV6-1
j_gene: TRBJ2-1
CDR3nt: TGTGCCAGCAGTGAAGGGAGGGGGCCCTACAATGAGCAGTTCTTC
CDR3aa: CASSEGRGPYNEQFF

abundance: .
d_gene: .
v_gene: TRBV27
j_gene: TRBJ1-1
CDR3nt: TGTGCCAGCAGTTCCCCGGGGAGGGAAGCTTTCTTT
CDR3aa: CASSSPGREAFF

abundance: .
d_gene: .
v_gene: TRBV7-2
j_gene: TRBJ2-5
CDR3nt: TGTGCCAGCAGCTTAGAGACTGGCGGGGAGACCCAGTACTTC
CDR3aa: CASSLETGGETQYF

abundance: .
d_gene: TRBD2
v_gene: TRBV2
j_gene: TRBJ2-2
CDR3nt: TGTGCCAGCAAGGGTAGCGGGAGTTCAAACACCGGGGAGCTGTTTTTT
CDR3aa: CASKGSGSSNTGELFF